This TCR beta chain was documented in a study of shared clonotypes between healthy human individuals. Turning to the study itself: The donor group consisted of a couple of women and a few men, aged 18 to 49.

As regards this clone: The antigen remains undetermined.

Everyone who donated was a Caucasian adult who lived in Nashville, Tennessee. Study-wide results and limits: Generation probabilities of non-shared clonotypes were lower (relative to those shared by all four donors).

In the sorted-subset replicate PCRs, around 0.2 ug DNA, 25,000 to 30,000 T cell genomes, was used. Here immunoSEQ multiplex PCR was the method, and the copy in TCRdb shows in-frame clones only, minus some. The profile covers a few million clones, with approximately 92% appearing a single time and over 0.12% taken by the ten largest. CDR3 length: 13 amino acids. Germline V gives CDR1 SGHTA, CDR2 FQGNSA. Deletions cut 1 base from V and 6 bases from J, with 7 bases between. Sequencing was done on a sample of naive CD4+ T cells sorted from blood. The subset is: CD45RA+ positively selected. The sequence came from a man aged 18 to 30 in good health. The chain combines TRBV7-2 with TRBJ2-1; D uncertain. For the CDR3, the DNA is TGTGCCAGCAGCTTAGTCCGACTCAATGAGCAGTTCTTC. This codes for CASSLVRLNEQFF.